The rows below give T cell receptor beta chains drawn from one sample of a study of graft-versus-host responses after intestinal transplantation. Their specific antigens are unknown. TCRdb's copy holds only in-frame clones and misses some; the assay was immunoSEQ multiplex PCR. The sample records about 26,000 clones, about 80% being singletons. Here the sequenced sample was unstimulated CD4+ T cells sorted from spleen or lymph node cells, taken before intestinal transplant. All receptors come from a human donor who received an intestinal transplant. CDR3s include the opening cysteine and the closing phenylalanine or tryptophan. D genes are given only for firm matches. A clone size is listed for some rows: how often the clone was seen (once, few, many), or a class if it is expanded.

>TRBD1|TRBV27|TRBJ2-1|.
TGTGCCAGCAGTTTACGGACAGGAGATTTCAATGAGCAGTTCTTC
CASSLRTGDFNEQFF
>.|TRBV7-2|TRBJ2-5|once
TGTGCCAGCAGCTTTCTCCGGGGCCTAGAGACCCAGTACTTC
CASSFLRGLETQYF
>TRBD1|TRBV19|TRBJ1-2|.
TGTGCCAGTAGTGCCGGGACAGGGGATGGCTACACCTTC
CASSAGTGDGYTF
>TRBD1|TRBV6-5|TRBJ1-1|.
TGTGCCAGCAGTAGGTACAGGGGGAGGAACACTGAAGCTTTCTTT
CASSRYRGRNTEAFF
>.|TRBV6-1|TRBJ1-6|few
TGTGCCAGCAGCGTCCCTAGAGGTTCTGAATCACCCCTCCACTTT
CASSVPRGSESPLHF
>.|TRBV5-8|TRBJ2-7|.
TGTGCCAGCAGCTTTTCCAACTACGAGCAGTACTTC
CASSFSNYEQYF
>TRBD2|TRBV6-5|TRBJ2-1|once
TGTGCCAGCAGTTACTCCTGGACTAGCGACAATGAGCAGTTCTTC
CASSYSWTSDNEQFF
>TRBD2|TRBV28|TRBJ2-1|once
TGTGCCAGCAGTTCTCTCCAGCGGGAAATGGACCCTGAGCAGTTCTTC
CASSSLQREMDPEQFF
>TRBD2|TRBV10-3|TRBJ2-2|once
TGTGCCATCAGTGCGGGAGGGCCCGGGGAGCTGTTTTTT
CAISAGGPGELFF
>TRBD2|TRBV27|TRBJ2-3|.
TGTGCCAGCAGTTCCTCTAGCGGGTGGGGCGGAGATACGCAGTATTTT
CASSSSSGWGGDTQYF
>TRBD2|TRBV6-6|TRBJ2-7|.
TGTGCCAGCAGCCTCGAGCGGGGCGAGCAGTACTTC
CASSLERGEQYF
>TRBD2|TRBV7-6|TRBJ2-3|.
TGTGCCAGCAGCTTAGCGCGGAGGACTAGCGGGAACGAGACAGATACGCAGTATTTT
CASSLARRTSGNETDTQYF
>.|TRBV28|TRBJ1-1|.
TGTGCCAGCAGTCCCCCAAGAGGCCAAGCTTTCTTT
CASSPPRGQAFF
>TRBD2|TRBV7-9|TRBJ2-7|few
TGTGCCAGCACACAAGGACTAGCGGGAGGGCCGGGTAGAAACGAGCAGTACTTC
CASTQGLAGGPGRNEQYF
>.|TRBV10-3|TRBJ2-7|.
TGTGCCATCAGTGAGTCCGGGGGACAGAGGGGCCCCTACGAGCAGTACTTC
CAISESGGQRGPYEQYF
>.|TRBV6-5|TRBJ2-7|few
TGTGCCAGCAGTGAAACAGGTTTAGAGCAGTACTTC
CASSETGLEQYF
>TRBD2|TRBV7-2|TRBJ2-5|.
TGTGCCAGCAGTCCATTAGGATACGGGGGGGCCGGAGAGACCCAGTACTTC
CASSPLGYGGAGETQYF
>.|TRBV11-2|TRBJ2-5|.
TGTGCCAGCAGCTCCCCCATGAGGGAGACCCAGTACTTC
CASSSPMRETQYF
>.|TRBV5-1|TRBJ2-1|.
TGCGCCAGCAGCGTTAGCGATGAGCAGTTCTTC
CASSVSDEQFF
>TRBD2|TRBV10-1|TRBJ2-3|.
TGCGCCAGCAGTGAGCCTCGAACTGGAACTAGCGGGGGGGCCTTGGAGACAGATACGCAGTATTTT
CASSEPRTGTSGGALETDTQYF
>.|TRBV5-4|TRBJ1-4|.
TGTGCCAGCAGCCCTTCGTCAGCAACTAATGAAAAACTGTTTTTT
CASSPSSATNEKLFF
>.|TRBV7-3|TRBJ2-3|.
TGTGCCAGCAGCTTGGGGCCAGATACGCAGTATTTT
CASSLGPDTQYF
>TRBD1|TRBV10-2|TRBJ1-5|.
TGCGCCAGCGGACAGGGGCTGAATCAGCCCCAGCATTTT
CASGQGLNQPQHF
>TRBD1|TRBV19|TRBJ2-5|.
TGTGCCAGTAAGGGACAGGGAGCCCGGGAGACCCAGTACTTC
CASKGQGARETQYF
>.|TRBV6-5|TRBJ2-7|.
TGTGCCAGCAGTCCCCTCACAGCCGGCGGGCAGTACTTC
CASSPLTAGGQYF
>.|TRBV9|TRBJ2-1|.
TGTGCCAGCAGCCCCGGCGGCGCAGCCTCCTACAATGAGCAGTTCTTC
CASSPGGAASYNEQFF
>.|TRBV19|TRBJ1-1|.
TGTGCCAGTAGTATAGATCGAAGTCGGCAAGGAGCTTTCTTT
CASSIDRSRQGAFF
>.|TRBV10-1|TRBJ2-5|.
TGCGCCACACACCCTAGCGGCGGAGACAGGGAGACCCAGTACTTC
CATHPSGGDRETQYF
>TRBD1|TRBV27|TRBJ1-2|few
TGTGCCAGCAGTTCTCCTTCCGGGACAGGGTTGCGGGGCTACACCTTC
CASSSPSGTGLRGYTF
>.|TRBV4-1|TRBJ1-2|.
TGCGCCAGCAGCCAAGAAACGGGGCTTAAATTTCGTGGCTACACCTTC
CASSQETGLKFRGYTF
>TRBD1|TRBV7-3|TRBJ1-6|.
TGTGCCAGCAGCCGGACCGGGACAGGAAATTCACCCCTCCACTTT
CASSRTGTGNSPLHF
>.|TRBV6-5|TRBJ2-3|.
TGTGCCAGCAGTTTTATCCGGGGCACAGATACGCAGTATTTT
CASSFIRGTDTQYF
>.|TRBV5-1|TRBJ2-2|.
TGCGCCAGCAGCTTTGGACGCGGGGAGCTGTTTTTT
CASSFGRGELFF